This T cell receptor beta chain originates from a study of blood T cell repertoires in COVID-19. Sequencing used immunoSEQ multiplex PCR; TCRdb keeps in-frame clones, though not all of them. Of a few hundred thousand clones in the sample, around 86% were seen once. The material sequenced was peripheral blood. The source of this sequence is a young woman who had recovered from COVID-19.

CDR3 nucleotides: TGTGCCAGTAGTATTCCCGGACAGACTACGAACTATGGCTACACCTTC. Protein product: CASSIPGQTTNYGYTF. The rearrangement uses TRBV19 and TRBJ1-2; weak D call: TRBD1 (6 bases). V lost 3 bases to trimming and J lost 2 bases, with 16 bases between them. CDR1 is LNHDA and CDR2 is SQIVND in the germline V gene (reference sequence). This CDR3 is built from 16 residues.